This is a list of T cell receptor beta chains from one sample in a study of cytomegalovirus exposure and HLA in healthy donors. Data came from immunoSEQ multiplex PCR; TCRdb stores just in-frame clones and leaves some out. The sample yields under 200,000 clones, approximately 65% seen once. Sample: PBMCs. These receptors were taken from a middle-aged man in good health and CMV-seronegative. CDR3s leave out the opening cysteine and the closing phenylalanine or tryptophan. Fields, in order: V gene, D gene, CDR3 protein. D genes are given only for firm matches.

TRBV7-2	NA	ASSSDRQNTGELF
TRBV9	NA	ASSVGPRGNEQF
TRBV27	TRBD2	ASSWLLASGGINEQF
TRBV5-1	TRBD1	ASSLAGQGYEQY
TRBV6-1	TRBD1	ASRGRGKTEAF
TRBV10-2	NA	ASSGASSYNEQF
TRBV7-2	TRBD2	ASSLGTSGIAYEQY
TRBV11-3	TRBD1	ASSLGQGGAF
TRBV7-6	NA	ASSLQGSYNEQF
TRBV7-9	NA	ASSLGQGMTYEQY
TRBV7-9	TRBD1	ASSIWGTGHTGELF
TRBV9	TRBD2	ASSSHGRDDEQF
TRBV4-1	NA	ASSQDPAGGTEAF
TRBV5-1	TRBD1	ASSPPRTGDDLGEKLF
TRBV5-1	NA	ASSLEQGWTEAF
TRBV5-6	TRBD2	ASSLAGGNQETQY
TRBV19	NA	ASTEVFPLKTEAF
TRBV4-3	TRBD1	ASSQGQGLNTEAF
TRBV7-2	TRBD2	ASSLAASGVEQY
TRBV5-4	TRBD1	ASSLEGAGFNEQF
TRBV6-1	TRBD1	ASSSRDRDHQPQH
TRBV7-2	TRBD1	ASRKGQGALEQY
TRBV5-1	TRBD1	ASSLLQGHTDTQY
TRBV30	NA	AWSRALGGDTEAF
TRBV7-2	NA	ASSLLASSGANVLT
TRBV2	NA	ASSEAQGNYGYT
TRBV30	NA	AWRLIMNTEAF
TRBV30	TRBD2	AWKGSGRGDTQY
TRBV5-4	NA	ASSWEGGETQY
TRBV14	NA	ASSPHLNTIY
TRBV7-9	TRBD1	ASSLPGQGRATGELF
TRBV10-3	TRBD1	AISEPPGTGSYEQY
TRBV4-2	TRBD2	ASSQDPRGGADAQY
TRBV19	NA	ASKNLVNEKLF
TRBV30	NA	AWSGSYEQY
TRBV7-2	NA	ASSPGGPGGNQPQH
TRBV29-1	NA	SVEGGLPGAF
TRBV27	TRBD2	ASSLSSGGRYEQY
TRBV18	NA	ASSPAGGLAGYT
TRBV6-1	NA	ASSPVETQY
TRBV27	NA	ASSLIDRLGEQY
TRBV7-8	NA	ASTHGRGLVYNEQF
TRBV4-1	TRBD1	ASSQPTQGAGYGYT
TRBV7-2	TRBD2	ASNVLAGSLYEQY
TRBV5-6	NA	ASSLEPRSSYEQY
TRBV9	NA	ASSVGAIDTGELF
TRBV30	TRBD2	AWSSTSGSIYEQF
TRBV4-3	TRBD1	ASSQDPFATGGTEAF
TRBV6-5	TRBD1	ASGEGARSPLH
TRBV2	NA	ASSDLGGGTYNEQF
TRBV7-9	TRBD1	ASSSMGQLGTEAF
TRBV19	TRBD2	ASNDRASGKYEQY